This T cell receptor beta chain was observed in a study of T cell changes during pregnancy in multiple sclerosis. The CDR3 runs 15 residues. From germline, CDR1 is LNHNV and CDR2 YYDKDF (reference sequence). The germline V and J ends were trimmed by 0 bases and 2 bases, with 11 bases remaining between them. This clone was recorded once. This table comes from immunoSEQ multiplex PCR, and its TCRdb copy is limited to in-frame clones, with some not included. This sample has about 54,000 clones, with around 92% found just once. The rearrangement joins TRBV15 to TRBJ2-7; TRBD1 is a possible D gene (5 bases). The specimen was peripheral blood, collected after pregnancy. The receptor's source is a female donor in good health, enrolled as a control in a pregnancy study. CDR3 DNA: TGTGCCACCAGCAGAGACAGGGCAAGGACCTACGAGCAGTACTTC. It is translated as CATSRDRARTYEQYF.